The clone carrying this T cell receptor (beta chain) rates as large. What it binds is not known. From germline, CDR1 is PRHDT and CDR2 FYEKMQ (reference sequence). The CDR3 has 17 residues. V was shortened by 0 bases and J by 0 bases, with 14 bases between the two germline ends. Peripheral blood genomic DNA, not sorted cells or RNA, was the template. The sample comes from a study of T cell repertoires in aging, cancer and after chemotherapy. Study outcomes and limitations: Rebound thymic output was suggested by rising median generation probability during chemotherapy in each cancer cohort. In healthy donors, age-related TCR diversity loss mainly reflected lost richness. Immunological memory after chemotherapy cannot be judged from the repertoire data.

Multiplex touch-down PCR with TRB-A/B primers amplified rearranged V-D-J TRB sequences. TCRdb processed the multiplex PCR reads anew with MiXCR; each CDR3 protein has one entry. The sample lists about 1,900 distinct CDR3 sequences, around a sixth seen once, with about 29% in the top ten. This receptor was obtained from a human donor with a solid tumor. V usage is TRBV13 and J usage is TRBJ1-2, with D perhaps matching TRBD1 (5 bases). Sample: blood. The CDR3 nucleotides read TGTGCCAGCAGCTTAGGAGGTGATGGCAGGGCTAACTATGGCTACACCTTC. Its translation: CASSLGGDGRANYGYTF.